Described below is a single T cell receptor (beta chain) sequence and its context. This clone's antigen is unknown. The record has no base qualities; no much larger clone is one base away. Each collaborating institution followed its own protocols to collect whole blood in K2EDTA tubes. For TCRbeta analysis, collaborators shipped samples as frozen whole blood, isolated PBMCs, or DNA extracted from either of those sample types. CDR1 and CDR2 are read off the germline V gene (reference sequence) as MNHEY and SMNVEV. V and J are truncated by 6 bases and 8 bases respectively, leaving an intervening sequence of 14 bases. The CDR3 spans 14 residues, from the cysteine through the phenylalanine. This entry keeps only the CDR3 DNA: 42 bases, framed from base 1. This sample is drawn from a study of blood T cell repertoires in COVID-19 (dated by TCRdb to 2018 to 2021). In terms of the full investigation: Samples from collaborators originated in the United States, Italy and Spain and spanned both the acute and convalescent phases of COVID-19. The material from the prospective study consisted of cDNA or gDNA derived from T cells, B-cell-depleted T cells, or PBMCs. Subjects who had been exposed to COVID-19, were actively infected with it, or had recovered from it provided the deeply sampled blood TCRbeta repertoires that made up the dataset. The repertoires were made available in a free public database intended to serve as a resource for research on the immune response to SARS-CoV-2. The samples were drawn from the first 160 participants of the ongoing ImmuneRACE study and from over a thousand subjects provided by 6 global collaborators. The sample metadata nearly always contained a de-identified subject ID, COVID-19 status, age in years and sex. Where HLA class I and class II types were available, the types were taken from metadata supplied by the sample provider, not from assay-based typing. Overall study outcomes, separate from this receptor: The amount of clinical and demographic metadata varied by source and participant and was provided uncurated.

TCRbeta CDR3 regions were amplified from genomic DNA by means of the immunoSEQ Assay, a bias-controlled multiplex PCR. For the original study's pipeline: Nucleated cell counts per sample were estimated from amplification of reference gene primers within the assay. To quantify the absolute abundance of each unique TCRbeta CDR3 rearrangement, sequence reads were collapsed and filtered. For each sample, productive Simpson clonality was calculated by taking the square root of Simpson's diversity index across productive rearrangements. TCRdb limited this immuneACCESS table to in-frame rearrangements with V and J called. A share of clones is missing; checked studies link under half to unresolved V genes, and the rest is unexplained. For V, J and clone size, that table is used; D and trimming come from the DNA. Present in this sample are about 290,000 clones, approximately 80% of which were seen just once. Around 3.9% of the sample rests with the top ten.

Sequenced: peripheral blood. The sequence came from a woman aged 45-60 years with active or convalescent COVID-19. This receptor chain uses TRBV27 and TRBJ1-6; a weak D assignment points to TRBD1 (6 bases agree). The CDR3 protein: CASSIGGWDSPLHF. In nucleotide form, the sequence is TGTGCCAGCAGCATAGGGGGTTGGGATTCACCCCTCCACTTT.